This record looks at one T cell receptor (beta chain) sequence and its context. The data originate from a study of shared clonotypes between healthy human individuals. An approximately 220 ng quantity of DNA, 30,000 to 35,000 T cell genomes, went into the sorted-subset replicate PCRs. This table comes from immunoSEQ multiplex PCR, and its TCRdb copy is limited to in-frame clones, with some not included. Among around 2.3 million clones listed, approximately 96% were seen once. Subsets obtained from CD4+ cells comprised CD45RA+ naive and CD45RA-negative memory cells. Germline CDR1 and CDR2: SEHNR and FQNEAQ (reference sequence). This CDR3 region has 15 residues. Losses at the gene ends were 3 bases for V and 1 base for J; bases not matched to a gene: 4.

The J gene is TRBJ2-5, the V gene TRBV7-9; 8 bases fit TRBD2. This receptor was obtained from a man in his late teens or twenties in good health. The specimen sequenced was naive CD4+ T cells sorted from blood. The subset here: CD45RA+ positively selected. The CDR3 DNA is TGTGCCAGCAGCTTCCAGCGGGGGTTCCAAGAGACCCAGTACTTC. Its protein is CASSFQRGFQETQYF.